Described below is a single T cell receptor (beta chain) sequence and its context. The antigen is undetermined. Clones were sequenced by immunoSEQ multiplex PCR, and TCRdb holds only the in-frame ones, with some missing. The sample holds 550,000 to 750,000 clones; around 95% are singletons and the top ten take 0.09% to 0.13%. The record originates from a study of shared clonotypes between healthy human individuals. Study at large: Plates per donor: three CD4 naive, three CD4 memory, two CD8 naive, one CD8 memory.

General study results and limits: A reduction in generation probabilities was seen for non-shared clonotypes relative to those shared by all four donors.

Germline values: CDR1 MNHEY, CDR2 SVGAGI. The length of the CDR3 is 12 residues. Trimming pared 2 bases from V and 3 bases from J, leaving 5 bases between. Selected positively for CCR7 and CD45RO-negative, naive CD8 cells excluded terminally differentiated effector memory CD45RA+ cells. This chain joins TRBV6-5 and TRBJ2-7, with D unresolved. This receptor was obtained from a woman in her 30s in good health. The sample was naive CD8+ T cells sorted from blood. The CDR3 DNA reads TGTGCCAGCAGTTACAACAGCTACGAGCAGTACTTC. Its protein product is CASSYNSYEQYF.